This T cell receptor beta chain came from a study of OX40 agonist ivuxolimab in advanced cancers. Study-level findings and limits: Blood T cells, both CD4+ and CD8+, expanded clonally by week 6 at 0.1 to 3.0 mg/kg.

Generated by immunoSEQ multiplex PCR, the TCRdb table keeps only in-frame clones and is missing some. The sample contains 50,000 to 60,000 clones, roughly nine tenths of which appear only once. Autoimmune disease history or systemic immunosuppression meant exclusion. On this clone itself: Its cognate antigen is unknown.

This sequence originates from an adult with an advanced solid tumor such as melanoma, head and neck, liver or kidney cancer. The source was CD4+ or CD8+ T cells sorted from blood, collected in a trial of the OX40 agonist ivuxolimab.

Here the CDR3 reads CASSPYRGGVDTQYF. The CDR3 DNA reads TGTGCCAGTAGTCCCTATCGAGGGGGGGTAGATACGCAGTATTTT. The gene calls are TRBV19 and TRBJ2-3, with D possibly TRBD2 on 7 matching bases. The CDR3 is 15 amino acids. CDR1 and CDR2 (germline): LNHDA, SQIVND (reference sequence). V gave up 5 bases and J gave up 5 bases, with 17 bases separating them.